What follows is one T cell receptor (beta chain) and its context. What it binds is not known. The data stem from a study of a mutant IDH1 vaccine in newly diagnosed glioma. At the level of the study: Vaccines were begun 4-6 weeks after radiotherapy alone, or with temozolomide cycles. Of the patients given treatment, approximately 62% were male and about 40% were female, and a mean age of about 40 years was recorded. Earlier therapy was either radiotherapy, temozolomide, or both, and most got both.

Clones were sequenced by immunoSEQ multiplex PCR, and TCRdb holds only the in-frame ones, with some missing. Of over 80,000 clones in the sample, approximately 78% were seen once. The trim removed 6 bases at V and 0 bases at J, leaving 15 bases unmatched. The CDR3 spans 20 residues. Time point indicated: week 47, end of study. Mutant IDH1 20-mer peptide, at 300 ug, made up each vaccine dose, with topical imiquimod. The chain links TRBV23-1 to TRBJ2-2, with 11 nucleotides matching TRBD1. TRBV23-1 is an ORF, with its function uncertain. Sample: PBMCs, taken from a glioma patient whose treatment included an IDH1 peptide vaccine. This TCR was recovered from a middle-aged man with glioma. CDR3: CASRRPGQGETDANTGELFF. The CDR3 DNA reads TGCGCCAGCAGGAGGCCGGGACAGGGGGAAACTGACGCGAACACCGGGGAGCTGTTTTTT.